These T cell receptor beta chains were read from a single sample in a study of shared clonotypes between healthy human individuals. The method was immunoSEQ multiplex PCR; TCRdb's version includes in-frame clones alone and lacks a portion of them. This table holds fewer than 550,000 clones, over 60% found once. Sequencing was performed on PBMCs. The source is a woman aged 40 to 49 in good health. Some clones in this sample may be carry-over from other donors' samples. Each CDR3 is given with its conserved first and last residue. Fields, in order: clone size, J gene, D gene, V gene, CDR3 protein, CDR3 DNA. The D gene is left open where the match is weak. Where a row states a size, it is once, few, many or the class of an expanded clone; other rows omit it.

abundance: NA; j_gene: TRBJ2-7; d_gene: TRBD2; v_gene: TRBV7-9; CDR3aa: CASSLDLSGSEQYF; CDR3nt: TGTGCCAGCAGCTTAGACCTTAGCGGGAGCGAGCAGTACTTC
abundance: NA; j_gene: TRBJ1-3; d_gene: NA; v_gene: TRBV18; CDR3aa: CASSLQGDSNTIYF; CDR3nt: TGTGCCAGCTCACTACAGGGAGATTCGAACACCATATATTTT
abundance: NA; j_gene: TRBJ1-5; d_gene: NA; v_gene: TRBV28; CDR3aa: CASSFWSQPQHF; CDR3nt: TGTGCCAGCAGTTTCTGGTCCCAGCCCCAGCATTTT
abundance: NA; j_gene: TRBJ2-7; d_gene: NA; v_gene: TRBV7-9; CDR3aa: CASSFDGGSEQYF; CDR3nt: TGTGCCAGCAGCTTCGACGGGGGATCCGAGCAGTACTTC
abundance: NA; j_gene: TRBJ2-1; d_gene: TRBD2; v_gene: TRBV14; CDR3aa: CASSPGTSGRSTEQFF; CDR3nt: TGTGCCAGCAGCCCCGGGACTAGCGGGAGGTCCACTGAGCAGTTCTTC
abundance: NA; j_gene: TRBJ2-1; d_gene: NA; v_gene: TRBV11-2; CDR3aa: CASSLTSFEGEQFF; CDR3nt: TGTGCCAGCAGCTTAACTAGCTTCGAGGGTGAGCAGTTCTTC
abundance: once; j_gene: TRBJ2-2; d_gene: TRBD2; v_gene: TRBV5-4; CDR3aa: CASSQRPGTSLTGELFF; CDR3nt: TGTGCCAGCAGCCAGAGACCCGGGACTAGCTTGACCGGGGAGCTGTTTTTT
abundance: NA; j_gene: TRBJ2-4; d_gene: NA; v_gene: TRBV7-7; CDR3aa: CASQPLSGNIQYF; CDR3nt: TGTGCCAGCCAACCGCTCTCTGGAAACATTCAGTACTTC
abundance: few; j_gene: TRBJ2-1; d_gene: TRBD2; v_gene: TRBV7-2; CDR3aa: CASSLVLAGGNEQFF; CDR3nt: TGTGCCAGCAGCTTAGTACTAGCGGGAGGTAATGAGCAGTTCTTC
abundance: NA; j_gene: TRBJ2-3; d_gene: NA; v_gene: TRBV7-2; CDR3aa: CASSLSRADTQYF; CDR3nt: TGTGCCAGCAGCTTATCGAGAGCAGATACGCAGTATTTT
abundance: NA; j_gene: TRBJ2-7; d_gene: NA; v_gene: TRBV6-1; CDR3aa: CASSDFRVFYEQYF; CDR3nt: TGTGCCAGCAGTGATTTCAGGGTCTTCTACGAGCAGTACTTC
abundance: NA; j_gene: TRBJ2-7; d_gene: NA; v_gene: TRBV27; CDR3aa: CASSAYVEQYF; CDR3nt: TGTGCCAGCAGTGCCTACGTCGAGCAGTACTTC
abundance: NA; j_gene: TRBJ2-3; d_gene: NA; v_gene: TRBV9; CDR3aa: CASSGGLRDSTDTQYF; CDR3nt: TGTGCCAGCAGCGGAGGACTAAGGGACAGCACAGATACGCAGTATTTT
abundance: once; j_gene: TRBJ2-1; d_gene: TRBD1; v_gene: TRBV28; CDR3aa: CASSLPGQQYNEQFF; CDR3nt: TGTGCCAGCAGTTTACCGGGACAGCAATACAATGAGCAGTTCTTC
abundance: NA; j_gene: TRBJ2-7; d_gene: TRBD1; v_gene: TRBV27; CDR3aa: CASSTGVTYEQYF; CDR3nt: TGTGCCAGCAGTACAGGGGTCACCTACGAGCAGTACTTC
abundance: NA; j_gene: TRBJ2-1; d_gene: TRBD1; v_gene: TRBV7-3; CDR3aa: CASSMRTGGLINEQFF; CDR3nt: TGTGCCAGCAGCATGCGGACAGGGGGTTTAATTAATGAGCAGTTCTTC
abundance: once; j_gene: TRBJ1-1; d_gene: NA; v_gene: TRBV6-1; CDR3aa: CASSEPQLNTEAFF; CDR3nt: TGTGCCAGCAGTGAACCGCAGTTGAACACTGAAGCTTTCTTT
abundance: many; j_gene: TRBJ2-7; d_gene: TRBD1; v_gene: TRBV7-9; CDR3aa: CAGGRDRGREQYF; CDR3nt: TGTGCCGGGGGCCGGGACAGGGGCCGCGAGCAGTACTTC
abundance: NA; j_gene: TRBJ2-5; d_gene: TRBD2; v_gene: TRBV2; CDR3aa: CASVASGPGTQYF; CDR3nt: TGTGCCAGCGTGGCTAGCGGCCCGGGGACCCAGTACTTC
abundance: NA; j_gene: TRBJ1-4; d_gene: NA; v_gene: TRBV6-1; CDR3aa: CASTPGLNEKLFF; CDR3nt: TGTGCCAGCACTCCGGGCCTTAATGAAAAACTGTTTTTT
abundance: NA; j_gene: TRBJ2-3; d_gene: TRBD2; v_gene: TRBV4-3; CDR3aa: CASSQLLREFTDTQYF; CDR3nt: TGCGCCAGCAGCCAACTTTTGCGGGAGTTCACAGATACGCAGTATTTT
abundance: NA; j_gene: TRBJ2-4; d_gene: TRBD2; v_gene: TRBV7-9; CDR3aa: CASSSPGGGLAGTQYF; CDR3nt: TGTGCCAGCAGCTCCCCGGGGGGGGGTCTAGCGGGAACTCAGTACTTC
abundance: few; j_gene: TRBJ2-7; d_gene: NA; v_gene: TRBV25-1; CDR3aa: CASSFLRYSPYEQYF; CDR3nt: TGTGCCAGCAGTTTCCTCCGCTACTCACCCTACGAGCAGTACTTC
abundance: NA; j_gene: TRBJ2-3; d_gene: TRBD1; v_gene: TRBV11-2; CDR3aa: CASSTVTGGTDTQYF; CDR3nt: TGTGCCAGCAGTACCGTTACAGGGGGCACAGATACGCAGTATTTT
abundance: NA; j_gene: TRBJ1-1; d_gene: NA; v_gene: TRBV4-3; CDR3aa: CASSQLVGGNTEAFF; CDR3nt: TGCGCCAGCAGCCAACTTGTGGGGGGGAACACTGAAGCTTTCTTT
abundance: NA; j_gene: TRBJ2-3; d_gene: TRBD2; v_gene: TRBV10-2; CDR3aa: CASSGTSGRALYEYTQYF; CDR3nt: TGCGCCAGCAGTGGGACTAGCGGGAGGGCCCTTTACGAATATACGCAGTATTTT
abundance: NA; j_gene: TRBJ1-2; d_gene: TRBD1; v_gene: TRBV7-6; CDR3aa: CASSPRTGTNYGYTF; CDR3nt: TGTGCCAGCAGCCCGCGGACAGGGACTAACTATGGCTACACCTTC
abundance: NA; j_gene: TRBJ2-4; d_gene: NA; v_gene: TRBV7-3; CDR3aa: CASSLEGLPENIQYF; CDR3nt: TGTGCCAGCAGCTTAGAGGGGCTCCCCGAAAACATTCAGTACTTC
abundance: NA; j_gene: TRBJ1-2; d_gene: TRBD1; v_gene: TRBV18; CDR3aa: CASSLQGASNYGYTF; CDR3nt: TGTGCCAGCTCACTACAGGGGGCATCGAACTATGGCTACACCTTC
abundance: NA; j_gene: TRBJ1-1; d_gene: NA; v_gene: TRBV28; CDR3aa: CASSRQPNTEAFF; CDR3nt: TGTGCCAGCAGTAGGCAGCCCAACACTGAAGCTTTCTTT
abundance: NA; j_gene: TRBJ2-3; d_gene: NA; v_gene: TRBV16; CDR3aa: CASSQSGDTQYF; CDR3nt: TGTGCCAGCAGCCAATCGGGGGATACGCAGTATTTT
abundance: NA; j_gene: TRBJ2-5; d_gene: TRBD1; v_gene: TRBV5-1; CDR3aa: CASSWGQDQETQYF; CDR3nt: TGCGCCAGCAGCTGGGGACAGGACCAAGAGACCCAGTACTTC
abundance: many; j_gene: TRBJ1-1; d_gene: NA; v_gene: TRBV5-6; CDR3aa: CASSLSPQGGMNTEAFF; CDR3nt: TGTGCCAGCAGCTTGTCCCCGCAAGGGGGGATGAACACTGAAGCTTTCTTT
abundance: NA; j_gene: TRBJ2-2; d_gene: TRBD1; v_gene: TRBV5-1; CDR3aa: CASSPDRVGTGELFF; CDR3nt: TGCGCCAGCAGCCCGGACAGGGTGGGCACCGGGGAGCTGTTTTTT
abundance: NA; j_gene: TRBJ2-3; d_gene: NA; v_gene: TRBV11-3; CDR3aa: CASSLGKIKTTDTQYF; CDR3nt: TGTGCCAGCAGCCTAGGAAAGATTAAGACCACAGATACGCAGTATTTT
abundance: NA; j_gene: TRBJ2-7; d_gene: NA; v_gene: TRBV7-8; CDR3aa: CASSFGDSSYEQYF; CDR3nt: TGTGCCAGCAGCTTCGGGGACTCTTCCTACGAGCAGTACTTC
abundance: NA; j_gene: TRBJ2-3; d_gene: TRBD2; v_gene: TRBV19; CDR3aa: CASSITTSRGRARDTQYF; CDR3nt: TGTGCCAGTAGCATCACCACGAGTCGCGGGAGGGCAAGAGATACGCAGTATTTT
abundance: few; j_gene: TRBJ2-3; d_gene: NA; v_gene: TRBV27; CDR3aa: CASRDYSTPTDTQYF; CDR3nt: TGTGCCAGCAGGGACTACTCGACACCCACAGATACGCAGTATTTT
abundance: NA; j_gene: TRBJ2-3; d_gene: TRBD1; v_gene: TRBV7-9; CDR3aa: CASSPSDRGFTDTQYF; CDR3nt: TGTGCCAGCAGCCCCTCGGACAGGGGGTTCACAGATACGCAGTATTTT
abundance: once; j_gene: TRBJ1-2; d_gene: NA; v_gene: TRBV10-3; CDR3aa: CAISESAGIGYTF; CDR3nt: TGTGCCATCAGTGAGTCGGCGGGGATCGGCTACACCTTC